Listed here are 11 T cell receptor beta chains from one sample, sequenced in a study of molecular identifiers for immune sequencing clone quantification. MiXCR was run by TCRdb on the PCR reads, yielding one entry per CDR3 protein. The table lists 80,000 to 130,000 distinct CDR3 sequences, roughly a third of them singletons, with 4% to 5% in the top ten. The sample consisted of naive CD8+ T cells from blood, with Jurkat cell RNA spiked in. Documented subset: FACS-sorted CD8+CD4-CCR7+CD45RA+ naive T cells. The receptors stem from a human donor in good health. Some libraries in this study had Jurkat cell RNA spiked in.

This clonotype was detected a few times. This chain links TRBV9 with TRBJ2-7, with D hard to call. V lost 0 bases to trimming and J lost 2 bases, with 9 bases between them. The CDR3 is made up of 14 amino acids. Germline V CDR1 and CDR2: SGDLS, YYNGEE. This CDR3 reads CASSVVEGTYEQYF. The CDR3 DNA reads TGTGCCAGCAGCGTAGTCGAAGGTACCTACGAGCAGTACTTC.

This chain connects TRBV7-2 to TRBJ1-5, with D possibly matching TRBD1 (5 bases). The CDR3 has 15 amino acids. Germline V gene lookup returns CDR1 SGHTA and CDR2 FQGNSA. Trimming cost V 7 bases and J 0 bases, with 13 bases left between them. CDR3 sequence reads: CASNSGPYSNQPQHF. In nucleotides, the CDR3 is TGTGCCAGCAACTCGGGGCCGTATAGCAATCAGCCCCAGCATTTT. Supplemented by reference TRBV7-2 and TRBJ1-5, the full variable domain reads GAGVSQSPSNKVTEKGKDVELRCDPISGHTALYWYRQSLGQGLEFLIYFQGNSAPDKSGLPSDRFSAERTGGSVSTLTIQRTQQEDSAVYLCASNSGPYSNQPQHFGDGTRLSIL.

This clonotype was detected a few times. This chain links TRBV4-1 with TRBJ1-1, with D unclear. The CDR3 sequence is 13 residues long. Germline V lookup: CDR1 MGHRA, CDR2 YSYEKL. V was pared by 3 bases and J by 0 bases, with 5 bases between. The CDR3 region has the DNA TGCGCCAGCAGCCAGACGGTGAACACTGAAGCTTTCTTT. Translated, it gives CASSQTVNTEAFF.

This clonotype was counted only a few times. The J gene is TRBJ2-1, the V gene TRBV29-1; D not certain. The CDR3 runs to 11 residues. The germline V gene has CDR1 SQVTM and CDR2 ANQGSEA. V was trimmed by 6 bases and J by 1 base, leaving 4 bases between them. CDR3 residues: CSVPSYNEQFF. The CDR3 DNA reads TGCAGCGTCCCTTCCTACAATGAGCAGTTCTTC.

For the CDR3, the DNA is TGTGCCAGCAGCTCGACAGCCCCATTCAATGAGCAGTTCTTC. As protein: CASSSTAPFNEQFF. The rearrangement links TRBV7-9 to TRBJ2-1, with D possibly TRBD1 on 5 matching bases. Trimming removed 4 bases from V and 6 bases from J, with 13 bases in between. Germline CDR1 SEHNR, CDR2 FQNEAQ (reference sequence). The CDR3 covers 14 residues.

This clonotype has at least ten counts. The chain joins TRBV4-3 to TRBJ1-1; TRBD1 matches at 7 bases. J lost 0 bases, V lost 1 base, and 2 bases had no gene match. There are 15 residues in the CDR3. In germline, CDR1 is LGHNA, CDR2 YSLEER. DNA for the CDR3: TGCGCCAGCAGCCAAGGACAGGGAATGAACACTGAAGCTTTCTTT. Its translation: CASSQGQGMNTEAFF.

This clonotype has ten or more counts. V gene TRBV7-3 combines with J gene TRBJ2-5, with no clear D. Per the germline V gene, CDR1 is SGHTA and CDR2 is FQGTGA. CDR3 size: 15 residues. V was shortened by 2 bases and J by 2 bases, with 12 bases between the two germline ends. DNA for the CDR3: TGTGCCAGCAGCTTATATTGGGGTCCTCAAGAGACCCAGTACTTC. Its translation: CASSLYWGPQETQYF.

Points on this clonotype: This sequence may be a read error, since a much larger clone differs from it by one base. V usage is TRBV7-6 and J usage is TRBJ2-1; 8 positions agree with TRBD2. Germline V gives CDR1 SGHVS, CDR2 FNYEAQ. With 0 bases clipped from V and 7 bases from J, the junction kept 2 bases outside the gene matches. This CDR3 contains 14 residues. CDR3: CASSLARGGNEQFF. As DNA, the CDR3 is TGTGCCAGCAGCTTAGCCCGGGGGGGGAATGAGCAGTTCTTC.

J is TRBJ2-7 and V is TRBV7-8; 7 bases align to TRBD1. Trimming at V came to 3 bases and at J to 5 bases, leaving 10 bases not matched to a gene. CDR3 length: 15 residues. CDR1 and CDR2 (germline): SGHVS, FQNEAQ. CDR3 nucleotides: TGTGCCAGCAGCTTCCAAAAACAGGGGTCCCACGAGCAGTACTTC. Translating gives CASSFQKQGSHEQYF. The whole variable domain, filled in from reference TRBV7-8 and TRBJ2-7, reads GAGVSQSPRYKVAKRGQDVALRCDPISGHVSLFWYQQALGQGPEFLTYFQNEAQLDKSGLPSDRFFAERPEGSVSTLKIQRTQQEDSAVYLCASSFQKQGSHEQYFGPGTRLTVT.

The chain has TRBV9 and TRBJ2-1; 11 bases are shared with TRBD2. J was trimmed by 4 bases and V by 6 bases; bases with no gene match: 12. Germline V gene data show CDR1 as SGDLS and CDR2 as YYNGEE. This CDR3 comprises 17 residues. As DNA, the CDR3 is TGTGCCAGCAACGCGGCTAGCGGGAGGAGTCGGTACAATGAGCAGTTCTTC. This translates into CASNAASGRSRYNEQFF.

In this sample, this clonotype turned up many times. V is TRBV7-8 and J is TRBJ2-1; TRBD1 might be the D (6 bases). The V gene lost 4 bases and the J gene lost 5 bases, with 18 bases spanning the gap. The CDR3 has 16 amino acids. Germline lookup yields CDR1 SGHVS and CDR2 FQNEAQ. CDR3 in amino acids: CASSSTIRDNDNEQFF. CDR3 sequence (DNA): TGTGCCAGCAGCTCTACAATCCGGGACAATGACAATGAGCAGTTCTTC.